Described below is a single TCR beta chain sequence and its context. The antigen it recognizes is unknown. No qualities accompany the bases; no much larger clone lies one base away. The data were obtained in a study of blood T cell repertoires in COVID-19 (TCRdb year 2020). About the full investigation: Samples covering the acute and convalescent phases of COVID-19 were provided by collaborators in the United States, Italy and Spain. The prospective study material was composed of cDNA or gDNA derived from T cells, B-cell-depleted T cells, or PBMCs. The samples were drawn from two sources: the first 160 participants of the ongoing ImmuneRACE study, and over 950 subjects contributed by 6 global collaborators. A de-identified subject ID, COVID-19 status, age in years and sex were almost always included in the sample metadata. Subjects who had been exposed to COVID-19, were actively infected with it, or had recovered from it provided the deeply sampled blood TCRbeta repertoires that made up the dataset. The repertoires were released in a freely available public database meant as a resource for research on the immune response to SARS-CoV-2. Where HLA class I and class II types were available, the types were taken from metadata supplied by the sample provider, not from assay-based typing. Paper-wide results and their limitations: Clinical and demographic metadata were provided uncurated, with the amount varying by source and participant.

TCRbeta CDR3 regions were amplified from genomic DNA using the immunoSEQ Assay, a bias-controlled multiplex PCR. The study's own analysis went as follows. Within the assay, amplification of reference gene primers was used to estimate how many nucleated cells each sample contained. Sequence reads were collapsed and filtered to measure the absolute abundance of every unique TCRbeta CDR3 rearrangement. For each sample, productive Simpson clonality was calculated by taking the square root of Simpson's diversity index across productive rearrangements. The immuneACCESS repertoire file appears here via TCRdb, limited to in-frame rearrangements. These files lack a portion of the clones; in checked studies, under half of the deficit traces to unresolved V genes, and the cause of the others is not known. Clonal size and the V and J genes are those of that table, whereas D and trimming came from the DNA. For this sample there are under 95,000 clones; around nine tenths appear just once. Roughly 5.7% of the sample is in the top ten clones.

Each collaborating institution followed its own protocols to collect whole blood in K2EDTA tubes. For TCRbeta analysis, collaborators shipped samples in one of three forms: frozen whole blood, isolated PBMCs, or DNA extracted from either of those sample types. Unmatched junction bases come to 6, with V trimmed by 2 bases and J by 2 bases. CDR1 and CDR2 are read off the germline V gene (reference sequence) as MNHEY and SMNVEV. The CDR3, cysteine through phenylalanine, is 16 amino acids long. Only CDR3 DNA is held: 48 bases, read in frame from base 1. This clonotype was obtained from a man in his sixties with acute or convalescent COVID-19. Recombination linked TRBV27 to TRBJ2-3; a stretch of 8 junction bases matches TRBD2. Sequenced material: peripheral blood. The DNA reads as follows: TGTGCCAGCAGTTTAAATCGGGGGGGAGCCACAGATACGCAGTATTTT. Its product reads: CASSLNRGGATDTQYF.